The present T cell receptor (beta chain) was sequenced within a study of post-analysis software for immune sequencing data. Concerning this clonotype itself: Its antigen is unknown.

Study-level findings and limits: Four or five TRBV segments occurring more often in patients than controls included TRBV5-6, TRBV5-1 and TRBV20-1.

V lost 1 base, J lost 5 bases, and 8 bases stayed unmatched. The length of the CDR3 is 15 residues. The V gene's germline CDR1 is SNHLY and CDR2 FYNNEI. Unique molecular identifiers were built into the TCR beta cDNA libraries. MiXCR, run by TCRdb on the PCR reads, gives a single entry per CDR3 protein. The data hold 700,000 to 900,000 distinct CDR3 sequences, with just over 45% observed a single time. The chain uses TRBV2 and TRBJ2-7, with TRBD1 matching over 7 bases. This TCR came from a girl aged 10 to 17 with multiple sclerosis. Sequencing input: blood. This CDR3 reads CASSEGQGTVDEQYF. Written as DNA, the CDR3 is TGTGCCAGCAGTGAAGGACAGGGTACGGTGGACGAGCAGTACTTC.